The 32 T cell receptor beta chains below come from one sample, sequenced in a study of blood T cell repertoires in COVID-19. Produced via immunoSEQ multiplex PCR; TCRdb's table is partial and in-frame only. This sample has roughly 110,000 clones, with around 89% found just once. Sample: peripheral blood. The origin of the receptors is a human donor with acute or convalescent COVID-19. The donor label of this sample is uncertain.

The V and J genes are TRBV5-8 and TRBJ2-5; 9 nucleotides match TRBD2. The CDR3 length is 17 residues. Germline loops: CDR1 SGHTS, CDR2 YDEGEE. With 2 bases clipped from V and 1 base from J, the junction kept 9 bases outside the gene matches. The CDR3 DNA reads TGTGCCAGCAGCTTTTGGGGTCAGCGGGGGGCCCAAGAGACCCAGTACTTC. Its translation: CASSFWGQRGAQETQYF. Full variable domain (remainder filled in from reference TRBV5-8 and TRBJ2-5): EAGVTQSPTHLIKTRGQQATLRCSPISGHTSVYWYQQALGLGLQFLLWYDEGEERNRGNFPPRFSGRQFPNYSSELNVNALELEDSALYLCASSFWGQRGAQETQYFGPGTRLLVL.

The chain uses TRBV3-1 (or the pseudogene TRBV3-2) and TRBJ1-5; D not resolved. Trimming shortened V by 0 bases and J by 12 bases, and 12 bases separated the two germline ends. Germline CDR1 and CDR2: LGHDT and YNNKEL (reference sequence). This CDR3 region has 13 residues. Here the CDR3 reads CASSQDTTEFQHF. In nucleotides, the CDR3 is TGTGCCAGCAGCCAAGATACGACGGAGTTCCAGCATTTT.

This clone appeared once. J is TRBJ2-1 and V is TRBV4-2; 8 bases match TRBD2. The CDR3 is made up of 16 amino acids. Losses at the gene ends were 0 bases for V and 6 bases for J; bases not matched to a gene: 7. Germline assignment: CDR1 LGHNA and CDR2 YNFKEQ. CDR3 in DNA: TGTGCCAGCAGCCAAGAAAGGGCCGGGAGGGTCAATGAGCAGTTCTTC. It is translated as CASSQERAGRVNEQFF.

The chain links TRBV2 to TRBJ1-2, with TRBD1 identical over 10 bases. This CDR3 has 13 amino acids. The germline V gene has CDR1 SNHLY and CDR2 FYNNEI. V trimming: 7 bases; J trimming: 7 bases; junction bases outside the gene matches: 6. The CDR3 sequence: CASKRQGAAGYTF. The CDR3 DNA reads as TGTGCCAGCAAGAGACAGGGGGCGGCTGGCTACACCTTC.

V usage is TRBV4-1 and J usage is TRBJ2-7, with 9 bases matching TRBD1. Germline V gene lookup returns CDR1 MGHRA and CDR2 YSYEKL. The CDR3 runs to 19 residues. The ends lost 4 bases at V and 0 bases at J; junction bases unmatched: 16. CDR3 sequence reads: CASSRLPGYRDRVSYEQYF. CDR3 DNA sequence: TGCGCCAGCAGCCGATTACCGGGTTACAGGGACAGGGTCTCCTACGAGCAGTACTTC.

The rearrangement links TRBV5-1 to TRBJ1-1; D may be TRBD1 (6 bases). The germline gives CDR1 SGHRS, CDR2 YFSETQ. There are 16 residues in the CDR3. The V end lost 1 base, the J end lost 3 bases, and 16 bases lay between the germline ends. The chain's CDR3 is CASSLLRGNWDTEAFF. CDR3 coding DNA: TGCGCCAGCAGCTTGTTAAGGGGGAACTGGGACACTGAAGCTTTCTTT.

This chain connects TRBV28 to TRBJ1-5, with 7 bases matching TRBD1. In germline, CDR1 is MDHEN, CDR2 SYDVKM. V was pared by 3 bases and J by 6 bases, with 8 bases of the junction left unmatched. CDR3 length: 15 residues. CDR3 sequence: CASSLPTGAGQPQHF. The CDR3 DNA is TGTGCCAGCAGTTTGCCTACAGGGGCGGGTCAGCCCCAGCATTTT.

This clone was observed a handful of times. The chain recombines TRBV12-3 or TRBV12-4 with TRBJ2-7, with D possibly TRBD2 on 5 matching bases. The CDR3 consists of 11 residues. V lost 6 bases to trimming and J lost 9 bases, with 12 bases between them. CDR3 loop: CASSTLARQYF. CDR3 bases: TGTGCCAGCAGCACTCTAGCCAGGCAGTACTTC.

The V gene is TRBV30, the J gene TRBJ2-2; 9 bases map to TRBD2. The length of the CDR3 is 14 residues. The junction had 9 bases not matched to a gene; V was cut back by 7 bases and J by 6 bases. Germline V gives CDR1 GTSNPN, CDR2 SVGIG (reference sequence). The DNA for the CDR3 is TGTGCCTTAAGCGGGAGGACGGTCGCCGGGGAGCTGTTTTTT. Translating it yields CALSGRTVAGELFF.

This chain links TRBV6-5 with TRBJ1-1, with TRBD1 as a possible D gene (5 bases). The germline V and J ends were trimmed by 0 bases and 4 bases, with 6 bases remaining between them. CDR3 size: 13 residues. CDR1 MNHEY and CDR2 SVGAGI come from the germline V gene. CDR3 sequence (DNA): TGTGCCAGCAGTTACTCGCAGGGCACTGAAGCTTTCTTT. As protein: CASSYSQGTEAFF.

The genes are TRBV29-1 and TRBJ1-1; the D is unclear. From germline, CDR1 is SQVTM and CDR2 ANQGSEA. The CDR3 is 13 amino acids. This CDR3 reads CTTNPQPNTEAFF. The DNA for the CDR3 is TGCACCACGAATCCACAGCCGAACACTGAAGCTTTCTTT.

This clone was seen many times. CDR3 DNA: TGTGCCAGCAGCTTCCCCGGGGTCCCCTACGAGCAGTACTTC. Residues: CASSFPGVPYEQYF. The rearrangement links TRBV7-9 to TRBJ2-7; weak D call: TRBD2 (5 bases). The CDR3 length is 14 residues. Germline V gene data show CDR1 as SEHNR and CDR2 as FQNEAQ (reference sequence). The V gene lost 3 bases and the J gene lost 2 bases, with 11 bases spanning the gap.

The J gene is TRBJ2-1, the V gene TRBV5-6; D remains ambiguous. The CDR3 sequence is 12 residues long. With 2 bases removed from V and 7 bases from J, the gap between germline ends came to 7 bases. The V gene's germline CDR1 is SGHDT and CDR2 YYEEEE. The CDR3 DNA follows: TGTGCCAGCAGCTTCCTCCGGAATGAGCAGTTCTTC. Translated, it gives CASSFLRNEQFF.

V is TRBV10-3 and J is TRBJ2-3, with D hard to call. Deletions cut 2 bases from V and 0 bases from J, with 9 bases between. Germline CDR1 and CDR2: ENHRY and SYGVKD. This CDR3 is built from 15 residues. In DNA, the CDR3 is TGTGCCATCAGTGAGAAGCTGACTAGCACAGATACGCAGTATTTT. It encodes CAISEKLTSTDTQYF.

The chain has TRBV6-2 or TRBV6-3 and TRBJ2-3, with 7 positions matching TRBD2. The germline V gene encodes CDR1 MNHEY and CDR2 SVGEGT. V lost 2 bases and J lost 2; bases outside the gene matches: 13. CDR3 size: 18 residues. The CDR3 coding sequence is TGTGCCAGCAGTTACCCGCGACAGCGGGGCGGCCCCACAGATACGCAGTATTTT. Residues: CASSYPRQRGGPTDTQYF.

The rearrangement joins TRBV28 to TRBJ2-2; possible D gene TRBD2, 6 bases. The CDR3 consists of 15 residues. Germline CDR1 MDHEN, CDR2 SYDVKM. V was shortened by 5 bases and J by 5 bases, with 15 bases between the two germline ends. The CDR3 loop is CASSPGTSQTGELFF. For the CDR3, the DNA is TGTGCCAGCAGTCCGGGGACTTCCCAAACCGGGGAGCTGTTTTTT.

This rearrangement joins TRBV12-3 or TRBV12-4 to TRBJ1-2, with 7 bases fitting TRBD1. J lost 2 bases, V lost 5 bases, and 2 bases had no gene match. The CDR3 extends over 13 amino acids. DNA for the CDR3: TGTGCCAGCAGTCAGACAGGGAACTATGGCTACACCTTC. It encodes CASSQTGNYGYTF.

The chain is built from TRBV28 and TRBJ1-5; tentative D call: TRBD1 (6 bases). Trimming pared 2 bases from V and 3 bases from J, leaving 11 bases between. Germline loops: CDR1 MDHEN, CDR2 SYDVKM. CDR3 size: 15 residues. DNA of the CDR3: TGTGCCAGCAGTTTAGGAACAGGGCCCAATCAGCCCCAGCATTTT. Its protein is CASSLGTGPNQPQHF.

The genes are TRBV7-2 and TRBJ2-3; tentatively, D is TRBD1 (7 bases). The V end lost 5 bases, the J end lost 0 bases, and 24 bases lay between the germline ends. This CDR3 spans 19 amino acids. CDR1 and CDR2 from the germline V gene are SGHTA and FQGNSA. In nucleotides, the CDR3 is TGTGCCAGCAGCCCCAACAGGGGCAGCGGGCTACTTAGCACAGATACGCAGTATTTT. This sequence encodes CASSPNRGSGLLSTDTQYF.

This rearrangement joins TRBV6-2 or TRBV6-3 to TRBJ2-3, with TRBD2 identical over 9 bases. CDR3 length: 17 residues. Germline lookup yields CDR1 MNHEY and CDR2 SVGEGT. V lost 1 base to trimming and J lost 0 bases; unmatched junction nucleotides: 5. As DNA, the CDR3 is TGTGCCAGCAGTTACTTGGGACTAGCAGCTAGCACAGATACGCAGTATTTT. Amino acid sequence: CASSYLGLAASTDTQYF.

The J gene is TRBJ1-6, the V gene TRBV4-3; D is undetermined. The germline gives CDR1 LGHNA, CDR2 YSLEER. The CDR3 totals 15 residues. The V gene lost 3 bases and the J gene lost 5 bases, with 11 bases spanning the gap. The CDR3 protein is CASSQALTHNSPLHF. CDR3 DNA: TGCGCCAGCAGCCAGGCCTTAACCCATAATTCACCCCTCCACTTT.

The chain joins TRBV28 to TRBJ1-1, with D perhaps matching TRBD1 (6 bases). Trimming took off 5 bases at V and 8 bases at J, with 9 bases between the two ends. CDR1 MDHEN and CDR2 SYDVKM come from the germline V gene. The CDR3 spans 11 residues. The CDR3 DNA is TGTGCCAGCAGTACAACAGGGGAAGCTTTCTTT. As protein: CASSTTGEAFF.

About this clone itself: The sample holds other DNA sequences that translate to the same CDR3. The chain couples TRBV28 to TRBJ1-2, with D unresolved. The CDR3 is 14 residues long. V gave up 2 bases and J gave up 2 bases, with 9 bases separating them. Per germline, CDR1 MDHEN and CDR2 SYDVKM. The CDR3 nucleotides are TGTGCCAGCAGTTTACTAGGGAGAAACTATGGCTACACCTTC. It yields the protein CASSLLGRNYGYTF.

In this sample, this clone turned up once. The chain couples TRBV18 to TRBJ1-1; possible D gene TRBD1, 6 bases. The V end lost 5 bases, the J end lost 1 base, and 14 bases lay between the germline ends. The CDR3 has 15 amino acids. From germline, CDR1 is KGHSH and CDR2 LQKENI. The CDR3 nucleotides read TGTGCCAGCTCAACTGTAGGGGGTGCGAACACTGAAGCTTTCTTT. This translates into CASSTVGGANTEAFF.

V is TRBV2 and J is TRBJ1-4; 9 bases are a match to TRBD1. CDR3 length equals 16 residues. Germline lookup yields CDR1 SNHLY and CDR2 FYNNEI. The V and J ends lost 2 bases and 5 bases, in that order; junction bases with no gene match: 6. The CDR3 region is CASSEMQTGGNEKLFF. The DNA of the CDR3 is TGTGCCAGCAGTGAAATGCAGACAGGGGGAAATGAAAAACTGTTTTTT.

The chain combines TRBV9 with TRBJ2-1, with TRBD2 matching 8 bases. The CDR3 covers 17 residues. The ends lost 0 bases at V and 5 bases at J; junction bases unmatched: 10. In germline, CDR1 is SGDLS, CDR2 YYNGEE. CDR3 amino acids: CASSVAGGGGNNNEQFF. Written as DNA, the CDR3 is TGTGCCAGCAGCGTAGCTGGGGGCGGGGGGAACAACAATGAGCAGTTCTTC.

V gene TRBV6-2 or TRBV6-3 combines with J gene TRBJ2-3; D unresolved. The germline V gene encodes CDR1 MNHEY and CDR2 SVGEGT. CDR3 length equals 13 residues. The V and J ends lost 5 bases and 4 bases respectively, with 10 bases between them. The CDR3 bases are TGTGCCAGCAGTCCCCACTTCCCAGATACGCAGTATTTT. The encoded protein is CASSPHFPDTQYF.

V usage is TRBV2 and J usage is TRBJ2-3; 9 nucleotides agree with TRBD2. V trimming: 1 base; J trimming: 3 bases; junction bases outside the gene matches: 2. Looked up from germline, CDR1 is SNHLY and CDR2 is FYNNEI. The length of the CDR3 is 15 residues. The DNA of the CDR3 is TGTGCCAGCAGTGAAGGTCTAGCGGGAACAGATACGCAGTATTTT. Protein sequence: CASSEGLAGTDTQYF.

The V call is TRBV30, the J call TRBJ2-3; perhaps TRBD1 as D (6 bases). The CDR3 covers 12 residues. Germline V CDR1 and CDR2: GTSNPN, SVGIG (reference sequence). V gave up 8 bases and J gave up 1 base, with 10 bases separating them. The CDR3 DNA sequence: TGTGCCGGGGGCACGGGCACAGATACGCAGTATTTT. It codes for CAGGTGTDTQYF.

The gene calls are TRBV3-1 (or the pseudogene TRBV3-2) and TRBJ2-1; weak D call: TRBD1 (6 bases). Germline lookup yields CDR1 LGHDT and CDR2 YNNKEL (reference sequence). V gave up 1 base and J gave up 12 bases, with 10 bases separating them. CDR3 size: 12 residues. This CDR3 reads CASSQARGVQFF. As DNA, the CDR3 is TGTGCCAGCAGCCAAGCCAGGGGCGTGCAGTTCTTC.

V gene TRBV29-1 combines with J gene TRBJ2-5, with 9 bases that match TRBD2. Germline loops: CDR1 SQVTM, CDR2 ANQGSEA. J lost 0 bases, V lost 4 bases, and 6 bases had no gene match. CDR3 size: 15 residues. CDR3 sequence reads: CSVVLIAGDQETQYF. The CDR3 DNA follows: TGCAGCGTTGTTTTGATAGCGGGGGACCAAGAGACCCAGTACTTC.

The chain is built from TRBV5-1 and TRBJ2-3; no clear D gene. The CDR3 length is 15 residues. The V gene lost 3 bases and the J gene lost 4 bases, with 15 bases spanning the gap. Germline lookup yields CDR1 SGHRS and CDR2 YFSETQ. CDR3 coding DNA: TGCGCCAGCAGCTCGCCGGGTATCAGCGCAGATACGCAGTATTTT. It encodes CASSSPGISADTQYF.